This T cell receptor (beta chain) is from a study of shared clonotypes between healthy human individuals. This clone was recorded only once. The same CDR3 also results from other DNA sequences found in this sample. Deep-level assay runs were performed. Per the study methods: As immunoSEQ supplied junction-only sequences (without quality scores), filtering differed. Measured with immunoSEQ multiplex PCR; TCRdb has only the in-frame clones, and not every one. V, J and clone size derive from that table, while D and trimming were established from the DNA sequence. The data show 470,000 or so clones, with 70% to 80% seen just once and about 12% held by the top ten. All of the donors resided in Nashville, Tennessee, and each was a Caucasian adult. Source material: PBMCs. This TCR was recovered from a woman between 40 and 55 years old in good health. Some clones in this sample may be carry-over from other donors' samples.

The CDR3 loop reads CASRGQGASYEQYF. The CDR3 DNA reads TGCGCCAGCAGGGGACAGGGGGCTTCCTACGAGCAGTACTTC. The rearrangement links TRBV5-1 to TRBJ2-7, with TRBD1 matching over 12 bases. V gave up 5 bases and J gave up 1 base; unmatched junction bases: 1. Germline V gene sequence: CDR1 SGHRS, CDR2 YFSETQ. The CDR3 contains 14 residues. Full variable domain (rest looked up from reference TRBV5-1 and TRBJ2-7): KAGVTQTPRYLIKTRGQQVTLSCSPISGHRSVSWYQQTPGQGLQFLFEYFSETQRNKGNFPGRFSGRQFSNSRSEMNVSTLELGDSALYLCASRGQGASYEQYFGPGTRLTVT.